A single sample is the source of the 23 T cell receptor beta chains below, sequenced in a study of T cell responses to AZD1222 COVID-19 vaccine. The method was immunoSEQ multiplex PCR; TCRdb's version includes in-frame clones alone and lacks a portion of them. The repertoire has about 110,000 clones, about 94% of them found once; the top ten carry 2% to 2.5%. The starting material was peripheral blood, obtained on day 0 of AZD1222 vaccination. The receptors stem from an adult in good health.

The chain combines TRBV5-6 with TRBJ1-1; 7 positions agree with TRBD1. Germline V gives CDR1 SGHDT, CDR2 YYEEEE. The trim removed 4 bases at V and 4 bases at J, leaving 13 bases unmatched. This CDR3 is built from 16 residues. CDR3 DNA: TGTGCCAGCAGCCGCGACAGGGCAAGGCGGGGCACTGAAGCTTTCTTT. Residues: CASSRDRARRGTEAFF.

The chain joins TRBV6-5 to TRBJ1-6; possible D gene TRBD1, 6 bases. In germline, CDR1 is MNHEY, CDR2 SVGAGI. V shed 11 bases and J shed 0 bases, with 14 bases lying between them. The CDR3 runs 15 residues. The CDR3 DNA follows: TGTGCCGGGGGGGGGCGCGGCTCCTATAATTCACCCCTCCACTTT. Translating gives CAGGGRGSYNSPLHF.

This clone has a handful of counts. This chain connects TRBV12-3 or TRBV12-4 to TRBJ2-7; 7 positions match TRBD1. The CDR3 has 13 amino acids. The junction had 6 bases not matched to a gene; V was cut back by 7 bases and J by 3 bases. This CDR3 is CASTRTGYYEQYF. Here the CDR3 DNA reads TGTGCCAGCACCCGGACAGGATACTACGAGCAGTACTTC.

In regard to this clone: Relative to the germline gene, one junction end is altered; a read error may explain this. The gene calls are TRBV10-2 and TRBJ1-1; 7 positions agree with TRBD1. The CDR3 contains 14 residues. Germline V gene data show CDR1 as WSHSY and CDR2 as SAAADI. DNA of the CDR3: TGCGCCTGCAGTGGGAGGGGGCAGGACACTGAAGCTTTCTTT. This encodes CACSGRGQDTEAFF.

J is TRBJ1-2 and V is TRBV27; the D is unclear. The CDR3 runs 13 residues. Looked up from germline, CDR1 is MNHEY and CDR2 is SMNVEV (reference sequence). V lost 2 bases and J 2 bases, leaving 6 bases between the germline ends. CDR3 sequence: CASSLARNYGYTF. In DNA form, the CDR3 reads TGTGCCAGCAGTTTAGCTCGGAACTATGGCTACACCTTC.

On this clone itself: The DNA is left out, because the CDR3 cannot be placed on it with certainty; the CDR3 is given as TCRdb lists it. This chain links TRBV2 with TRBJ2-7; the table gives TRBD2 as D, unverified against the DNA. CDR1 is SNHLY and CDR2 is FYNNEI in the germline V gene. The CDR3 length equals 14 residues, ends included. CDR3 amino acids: CASSTSRGPYEQYF.

The CDR3 reads CASSSPRLAGGYNEQFF. Here the CDR3 DNA reads TGTGCCAGCAGCTCCCCTAGACTAGCGGGGGGTTACAATGAGCAGTTCTTC. The chain carries TRBV7-2 and TRBJ2-1; 13 nucleotides agree with TRBD2. The CDR3 spans 17 residues. Looked up from germline, CDR1 is SGHTA and CDR2 is FQGNSA. After removal of 4 bases from V and 4 bases from J, the junction contained 7 bases not matched to a gene.

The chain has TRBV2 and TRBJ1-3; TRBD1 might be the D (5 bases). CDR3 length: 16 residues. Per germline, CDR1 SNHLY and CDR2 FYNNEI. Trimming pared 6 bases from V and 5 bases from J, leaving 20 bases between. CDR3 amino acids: CASRGLESTERNTIYF. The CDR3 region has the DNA TGTGCCAGCAGGGGATTGGAGTCGACAGAGAGAAACACCATATATTTT.

Here the CDR3 reads CASPGQGPVSSGNTIYF. CDR3 coding DNA: TGCGCCAGCCCGGGACAGGGGCCCGTTAGCTCTGGAAACACCATATATTTT. This chain links TRBV5-1 with TRBJ1-3; 10 positions agree with TRBD1. The CDR3 runs 17 residues. Germline-derived CDR1 and CDR2 are SGHRS and YFSETQ. Germline trimming cut 7 bases from V and 0 bases from J; bases unmatched to any gene: 10.

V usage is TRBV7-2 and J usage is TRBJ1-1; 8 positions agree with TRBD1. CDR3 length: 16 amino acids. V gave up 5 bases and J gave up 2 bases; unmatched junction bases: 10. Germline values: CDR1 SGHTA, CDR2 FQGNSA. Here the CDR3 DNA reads TGTGCCAGCAGCAAATATGGACAGGGAGGAAACACTGAAGCTTTCTTT. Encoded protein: CASSKYGQGGNTEAFF.

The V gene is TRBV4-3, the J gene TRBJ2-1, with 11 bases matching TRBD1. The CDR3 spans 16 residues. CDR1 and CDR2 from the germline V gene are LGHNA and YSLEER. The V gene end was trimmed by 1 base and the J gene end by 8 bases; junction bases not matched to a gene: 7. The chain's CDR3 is CASSQVPGQGGHEQFF. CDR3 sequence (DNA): TGCGCCAGCAGCCAAGTGCCGGGACAGGGGGGACATGAGCAGTTCTTC.

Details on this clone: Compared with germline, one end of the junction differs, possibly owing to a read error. The CDR3 spells CASTLETGALNYGYTF. In DNA, the CDR3 is TGTGCCAGCACCTTAGAGACAGGGGCGCTTAACTATGGCTACACCTTC. The V call is TRBV7-8, the J call TRBJ1-2; 8 nucleotides match TRBD1. Germline values: CDR1 SGHVS, CDR2 FQNEAQ. The CDR3 has 16 amino acids.

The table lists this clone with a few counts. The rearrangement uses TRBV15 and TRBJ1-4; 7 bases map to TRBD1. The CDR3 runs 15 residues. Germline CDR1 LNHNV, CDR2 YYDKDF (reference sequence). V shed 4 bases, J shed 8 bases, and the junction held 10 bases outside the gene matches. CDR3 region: CATSKTGRVGEKLFF. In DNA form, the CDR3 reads TGTGCCACCAGCAAGACAGGGCGAGTTGGGGAAAAACTGTTTTTT.

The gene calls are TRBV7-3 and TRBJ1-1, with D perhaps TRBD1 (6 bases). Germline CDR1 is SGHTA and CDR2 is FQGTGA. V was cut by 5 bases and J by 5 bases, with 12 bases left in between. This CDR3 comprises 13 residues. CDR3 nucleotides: TGTGCCAGCAGCGTACAGGGCTGGACTGAAGCTTTCTTT. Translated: CASSVQGWTEAFF.

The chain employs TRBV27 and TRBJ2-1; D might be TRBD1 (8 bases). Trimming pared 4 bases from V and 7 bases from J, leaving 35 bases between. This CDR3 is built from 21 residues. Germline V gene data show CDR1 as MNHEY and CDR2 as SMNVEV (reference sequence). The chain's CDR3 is CASSYYPGGRGHTVEGNEQFF. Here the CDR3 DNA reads TGTGCCAGCAGTTATTACCCGGGGGGCAGGGGGCATACCGTCGAGGGGAATGAGCAGTTCTTC.

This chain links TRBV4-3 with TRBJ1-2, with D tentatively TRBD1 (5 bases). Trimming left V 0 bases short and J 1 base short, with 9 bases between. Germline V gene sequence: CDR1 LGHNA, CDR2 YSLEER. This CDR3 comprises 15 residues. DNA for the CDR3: TGCGCCAGCAGCCAAGATGTGGGGGTTAACTATGGCTACACCTTC. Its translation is CASSQDVGVNYGYTF.

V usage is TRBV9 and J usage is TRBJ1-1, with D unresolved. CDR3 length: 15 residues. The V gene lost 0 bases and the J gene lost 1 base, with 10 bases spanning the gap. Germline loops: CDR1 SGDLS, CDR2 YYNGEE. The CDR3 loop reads CASSVGPTGNTEAFF. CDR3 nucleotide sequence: TGTGCCAGCAGCGTAGGTCCTACGGGGAACACTGAAGCTTTCTTT. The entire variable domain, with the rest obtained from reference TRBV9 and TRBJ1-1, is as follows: DSGVTQTPKHLITATGQRVTLRCSPRSGDLSVYWYQQSLDQGLQFLIQYYNGEERAKGNILERFSAQQFPDLHSELNLSSLELGDSALYFCASSVGPTGNTEAFFGQGTRLTVV.

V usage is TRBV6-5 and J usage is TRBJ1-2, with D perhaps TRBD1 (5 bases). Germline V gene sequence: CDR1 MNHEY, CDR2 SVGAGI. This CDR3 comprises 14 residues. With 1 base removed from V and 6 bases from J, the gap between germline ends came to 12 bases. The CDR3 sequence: CASSYWGSKDGYTF. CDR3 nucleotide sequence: TGTGCCAGCAGTTACTGGGGCAGTAAAGATGGCTACACCTTC.

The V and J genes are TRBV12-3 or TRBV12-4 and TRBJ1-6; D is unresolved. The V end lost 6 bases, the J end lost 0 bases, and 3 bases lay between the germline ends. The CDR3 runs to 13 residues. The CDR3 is CASRHSYNSPLHF. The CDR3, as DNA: TGTGCCAGCAGGCACTCCTATAATTCACCCCTCCACTTT.

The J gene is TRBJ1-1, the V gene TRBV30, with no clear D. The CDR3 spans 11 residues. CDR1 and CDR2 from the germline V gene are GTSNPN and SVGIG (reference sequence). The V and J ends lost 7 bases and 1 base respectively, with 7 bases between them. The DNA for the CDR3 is TGTGCCTTCGCCGGGAACACTGAAGCTTTCTTT. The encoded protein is CAFAGNTEAFF. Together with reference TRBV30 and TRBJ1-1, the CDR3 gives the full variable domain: SQTIHQWPATLVQPVGSPLSLECTVEGTSNPNLYWYRQAAGRGLQLLFYSVGIGQISSEVPQNLSASRPQDRQFILSSKKLLLSDSGFYLCAFAGNTEAFFGQGTRLTVV.

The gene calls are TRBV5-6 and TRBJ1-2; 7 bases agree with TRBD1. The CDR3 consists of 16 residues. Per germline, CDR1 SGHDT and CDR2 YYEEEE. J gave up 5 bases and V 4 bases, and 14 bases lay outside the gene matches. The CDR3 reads CASSAEIGDSEYGYTF. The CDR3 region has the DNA TGTGCCAGCAGCGCGGAAATCGGGGACAGCGAATATGGCTACACCTTC.

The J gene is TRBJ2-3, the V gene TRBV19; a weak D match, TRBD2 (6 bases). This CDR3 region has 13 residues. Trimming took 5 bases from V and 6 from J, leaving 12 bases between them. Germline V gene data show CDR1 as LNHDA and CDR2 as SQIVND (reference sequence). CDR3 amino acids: CASSGTYPDTQYF. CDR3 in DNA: TGTGCCAGTAGTGGGACTTATCCCGATACGCAGTATTTT. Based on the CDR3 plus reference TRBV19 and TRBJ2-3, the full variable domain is DGGITQSPKYLFRKEGQNVTLSCEQNLNHDAMYWYRQDPGQGLRLIYYSQIVNDFQKGDIAEGYSVSREKKESFPLTVTSAQKNPTAFYLCASSGTYPDTQYFGPGTRLTVL.

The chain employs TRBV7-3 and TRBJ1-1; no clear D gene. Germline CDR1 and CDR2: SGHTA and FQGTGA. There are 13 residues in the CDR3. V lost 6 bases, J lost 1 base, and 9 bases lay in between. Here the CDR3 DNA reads TGTGCCAGCAGTAGAACAGCGAACACTGAAGCTTTCTTT. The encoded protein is CASSRTANTEAFF. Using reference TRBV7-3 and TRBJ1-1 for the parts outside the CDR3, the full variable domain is GAGVSQTPSNKVTEKGKYVELRCDPISGHTALYWYRQSLGQGPEFLIYFQGTGAADDSGLPNDRFFAVRPEGSVSTLKIQRTERGDSAVYLCASSRTANTEAFFGQGTRLTVV.